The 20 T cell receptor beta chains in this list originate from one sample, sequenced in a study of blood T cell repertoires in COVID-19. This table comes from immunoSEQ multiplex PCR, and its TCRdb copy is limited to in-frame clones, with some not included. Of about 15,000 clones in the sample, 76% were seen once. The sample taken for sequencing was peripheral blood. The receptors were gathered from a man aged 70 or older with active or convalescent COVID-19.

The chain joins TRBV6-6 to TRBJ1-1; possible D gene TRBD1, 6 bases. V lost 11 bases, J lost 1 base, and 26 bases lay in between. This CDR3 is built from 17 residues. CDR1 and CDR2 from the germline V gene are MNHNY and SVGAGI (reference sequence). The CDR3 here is CARCPGTGGAGNTEAFF. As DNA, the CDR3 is TGTGCCCGCTGTCCCGGCACCGGGGGGGCGGGGAACACTGAAGCTTTCTTT.

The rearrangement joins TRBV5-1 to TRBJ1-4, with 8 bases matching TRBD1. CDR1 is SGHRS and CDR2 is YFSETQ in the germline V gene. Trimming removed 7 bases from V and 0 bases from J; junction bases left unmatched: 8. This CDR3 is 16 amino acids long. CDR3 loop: CASGLTGVPTNEKLFF. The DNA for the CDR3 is TGCGCCAGCGGCCTGACAGGGGTCCCAACTAATGAAAAACTGTTTTTT.

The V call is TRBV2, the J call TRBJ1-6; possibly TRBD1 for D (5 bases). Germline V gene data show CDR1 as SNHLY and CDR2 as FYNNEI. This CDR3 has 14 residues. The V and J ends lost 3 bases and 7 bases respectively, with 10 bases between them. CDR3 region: CASSEGGYNSPLHF. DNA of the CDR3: TGTGCCAGCAGTGAGGGGGGATACAATTCACCCCTCCACTTT.

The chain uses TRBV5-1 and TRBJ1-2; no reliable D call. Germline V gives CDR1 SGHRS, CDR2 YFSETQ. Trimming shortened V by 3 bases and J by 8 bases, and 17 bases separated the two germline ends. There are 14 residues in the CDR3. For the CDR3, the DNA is TGCGCCAGCAGCTCAGAGACATTCCTCAAAGGCTACACCTTC. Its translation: CASSSETFLKGYTF.

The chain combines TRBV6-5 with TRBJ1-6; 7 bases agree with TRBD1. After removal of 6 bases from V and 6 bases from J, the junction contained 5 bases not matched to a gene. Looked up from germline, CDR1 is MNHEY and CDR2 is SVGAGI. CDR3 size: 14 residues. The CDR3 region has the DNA TGTGCCAGCAGCCGACAGGGACGTAATTCACCCCTCCACTTT. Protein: CASSRQGRNSPLHF.

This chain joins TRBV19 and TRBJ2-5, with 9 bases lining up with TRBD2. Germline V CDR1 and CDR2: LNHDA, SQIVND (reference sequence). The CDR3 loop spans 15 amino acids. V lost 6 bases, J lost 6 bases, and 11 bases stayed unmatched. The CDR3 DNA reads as TGTGCCAGTAGCCCCGTAGCGGGGGCGCGCCAGACCCAGTACTTC. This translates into CASSPVAGARQTQYF.

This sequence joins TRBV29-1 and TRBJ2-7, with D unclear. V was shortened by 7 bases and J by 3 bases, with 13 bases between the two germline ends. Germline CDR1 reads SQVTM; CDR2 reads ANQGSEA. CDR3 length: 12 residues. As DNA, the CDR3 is TGCAGCGCCCAAGAGGCGGACTACGAGCAGTACTTC. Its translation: CSAQEADYEQYF.

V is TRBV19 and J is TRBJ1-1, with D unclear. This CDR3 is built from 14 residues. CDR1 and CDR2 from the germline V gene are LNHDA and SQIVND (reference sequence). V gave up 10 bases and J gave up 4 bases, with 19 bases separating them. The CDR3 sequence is CANLKTSCCTEAFF. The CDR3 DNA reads TGTGCCAACTTGAAGACTAGTTGTTGCACTGAAGCTTTCTTT.

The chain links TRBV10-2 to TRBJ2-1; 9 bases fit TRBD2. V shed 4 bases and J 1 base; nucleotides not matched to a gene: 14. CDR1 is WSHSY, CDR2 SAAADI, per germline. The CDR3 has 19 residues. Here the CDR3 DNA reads TGCGCCAGCAGTGGAGGGGCTAGCGGGGATACCCTTTCCTACAATGAGCAGTTCTTC. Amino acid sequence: CASSGGASGDTLSYNEQFF.

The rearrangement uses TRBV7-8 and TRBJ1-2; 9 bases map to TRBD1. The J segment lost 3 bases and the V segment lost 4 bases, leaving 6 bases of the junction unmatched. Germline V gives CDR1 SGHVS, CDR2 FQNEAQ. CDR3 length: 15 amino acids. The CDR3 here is CASSSGQGIDYGYTF. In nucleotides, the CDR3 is TGTGCCAGCAGCTCCGGACAGGGGATAGACTATGGCTACACCTTC.

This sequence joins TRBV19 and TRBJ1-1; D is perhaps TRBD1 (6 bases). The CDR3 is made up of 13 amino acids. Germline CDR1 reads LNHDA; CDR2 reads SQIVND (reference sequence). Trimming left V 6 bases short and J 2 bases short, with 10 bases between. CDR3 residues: CASSLTGNTEAFF. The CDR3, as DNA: TGTGCCAGTAGCCTGACAGGAAACACTGAAGCTTTCTTT. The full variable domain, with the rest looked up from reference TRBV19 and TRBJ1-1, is DGGITQSPKYLFRKEGQNVTLSCEQNLNHDAMYWYRQDPGQGLRLIYYSQIVNDFQKGDIAEGYSVSREKKESFPLTVTSAQKNPTAFYLCASSLTGNTEAFFGQGTRLTVV.

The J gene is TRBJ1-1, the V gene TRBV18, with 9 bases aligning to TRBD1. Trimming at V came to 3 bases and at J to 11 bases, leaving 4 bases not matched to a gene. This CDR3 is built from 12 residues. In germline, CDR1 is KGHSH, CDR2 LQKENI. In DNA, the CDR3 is TGTGCCAGCTCACCGGGACAGGGCTTGGCTTTCTTT. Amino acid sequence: CASSPGQGLAFF.

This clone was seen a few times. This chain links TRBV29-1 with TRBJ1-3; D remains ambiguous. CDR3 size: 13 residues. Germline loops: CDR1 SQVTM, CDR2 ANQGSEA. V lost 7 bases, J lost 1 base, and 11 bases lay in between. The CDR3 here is CSAQRGSGNTIYF. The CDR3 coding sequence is TGCAGCGCCCAGAGAGGTTCTGGAAACACCATATATTTT.

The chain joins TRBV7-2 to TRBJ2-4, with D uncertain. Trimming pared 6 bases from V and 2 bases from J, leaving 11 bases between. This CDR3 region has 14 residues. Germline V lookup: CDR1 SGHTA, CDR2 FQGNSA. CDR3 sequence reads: CASSSQLSKNIQYF. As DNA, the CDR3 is TGTGCCAGCAGTTCACAGCTTTCCAAAAACATTCAGTACTTC.

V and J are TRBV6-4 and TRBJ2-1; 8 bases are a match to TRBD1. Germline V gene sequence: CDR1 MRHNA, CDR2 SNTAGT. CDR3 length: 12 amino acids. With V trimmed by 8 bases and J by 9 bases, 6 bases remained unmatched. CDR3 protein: CASGYRGSEQFF. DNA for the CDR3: TGTGCCAGCGGATACAGGGGGAGTGAGCAGTTCTTC.

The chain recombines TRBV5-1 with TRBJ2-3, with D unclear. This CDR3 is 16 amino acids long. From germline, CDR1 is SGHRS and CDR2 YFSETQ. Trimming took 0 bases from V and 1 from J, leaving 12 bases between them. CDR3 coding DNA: TGCGCCAGCAGCTTGGCCTCTAATACAGGCACAGATACGCAGTATTTT. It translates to CASSLASNTGTDTQYF.

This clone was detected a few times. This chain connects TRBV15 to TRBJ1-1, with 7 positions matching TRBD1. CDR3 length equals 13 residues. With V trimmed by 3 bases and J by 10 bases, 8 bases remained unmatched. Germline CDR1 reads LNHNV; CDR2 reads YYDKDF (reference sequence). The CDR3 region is CATSRDTGAVAFF. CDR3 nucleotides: TGTGCCACCAGCAGGGACACAGGGGCAGTAGCTTTCTTT.

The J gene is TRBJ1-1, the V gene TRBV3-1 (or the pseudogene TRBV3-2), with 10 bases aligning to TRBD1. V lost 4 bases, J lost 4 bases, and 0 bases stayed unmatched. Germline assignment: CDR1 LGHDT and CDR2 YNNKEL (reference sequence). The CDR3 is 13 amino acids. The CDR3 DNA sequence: TGTGCCAGCAGCCGACAGGGGGCCACTGAAGCTTTCTTT. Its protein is CASSRQGATEAFF.

The CDR3 sequence is CASSLGVRSAGEQFF. The CDR3 DNA is TGTGCCAGCAGCTTGGGGGTACGGAGCGCCGGGGAGCAGTTCTTC. This chain uses TRBV5-6 with TRBJ2-1; D is unresolved. The V gene's germline CDR1 is SGHDT and CDR2 YYEEEE. V was clipped by 0 bases and J by 10 bases, with 17 bases between them. The CDR3 totals 15 residues.

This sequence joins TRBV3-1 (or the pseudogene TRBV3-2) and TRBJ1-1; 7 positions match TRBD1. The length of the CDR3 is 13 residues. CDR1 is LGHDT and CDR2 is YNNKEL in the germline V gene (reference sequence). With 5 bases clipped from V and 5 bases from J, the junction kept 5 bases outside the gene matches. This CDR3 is CASSYTGETEAFF. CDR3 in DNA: TGTGCCAGCAGCTACACAGGGGAGACTGAAGCTTTCTTT.